This TCR beta chain comes out of a study of T cell responses to AZD1222 COVID-19 vaccine. Broader study findings: Clonal diversity was possibly underestimated; the donors were predominantly white British and more often female. Baseline seropositivity characterized only six or seven AZD1222 recipients.

About this clone itself: What it binds is unknown.

TCRdb's copy holds only in-frame clones and misses some; the assay was immunoSEQ multiplex PCR. The top ten clones hold less than 4% of a sample with around 120,000 clones, 88% of them seen once. Trimming cost V 6 bases and J 5 bases, with 16 bases left between them. CDR1 and CDR2 (germline): MDHEN, SYDVKM. The CDR3 runs 14 residues. Sequences were derived from peripheral blood, sampled 28 days after the second AZD1222 dose. The chain couples TRBV28 to TRBJ1-2; D is unresolved. The sequence was obtained from an adult who received the AZD1222 COVID-19 vaccine. DNA for the CDR3: TGTGCCAGCAGACCCTCTGACAATTTTTATGGCTACACCTTC. Protein: CASRPSDNFYGYTF.